This record covers a single T cell receptor (beta chain). Its cognate antigen is unknown. This sample was included in a study of T-cell reconstitution after alpha-beta-depleted transplantation in children. The study, taken as a whole, reports: Recipient T cells and thymic progenitors that survived were the source of the high TCRbeta diversity seen at day 60 in some patients. Several hundred graft clones that had expanded were reportedly the source of alpha-beta T cells about two months after transplant. One year after transplant, T-cell counts and diversity came mostly from newly produced T cells.

This CDR3 has 18 residues. Unmatched junction bases numbered 17, after V lost 4 bases and J lost 4 bases. Germline CDR1 KGHSH, CDR2 LQKENI. Using unique molecular identifiers, the investigators prepared the TCRbeta library. Using its own MiXCR run on the PCR reads, TCRdb lists one record per CDR3 protein. Altogether 40,000 to 55,000 distinct CDR3 sequences are present, around 9% being singletons, with the ten largest covering roughly 29%. The chain couples TRBV18 to TRBJ2-7; TRBD1 aligns across 9 bases. This sequence originates from a male patient aged 2 to 10 who had a stem cell transplant for chronic granulomatous disease, so the T cells may come from the graft donor. The source material was PBMCs, mostly from graft donor cells, sampled 60 days after TCRalphabeta/CD19-depleted stem cell transplant. As DNA, the CDR3 is TGTGCCAGCTCACTTAGTGGCCCGAGGGACAGGGTCACTTACGAGCAGTACTTC. It yields the protein CASSLSGPRDRVTYEQYF.